This TCR beta chain was identified in a study of T-cell reconstitution after alpha-beta-depleted transplantation in children. The TCRbeta library was prepared with unique molecular identifiers. A single record per CDR3 protein comes from TCRdb applying MiXCR to the PCR reads. Here the sample spans approximately 400,000 distinct CDR3 sequences, 9.5% to 13% being singletons. Germline V gives CDR1 SGHTA, CDR2 FQGNSA. This CDR3 is 15 amino acids long. J gave up 8 bases and V 1 base, and 4 bases lay outside the gene matches. This specimen consisted of PBMCs from the stem cell graft donor, obtained from the stem cell graft. This receptor was identified in a human donor who donated a stem cell graft to a child with acute myeloid leukemia. The V and J genes are TRBV7-2 and TRBJ1-4; 10 bases are shared with TRBD1. CDR3 region: CASSLGGQGTEKLFF. DNA for the CDR3: TGTGCCAGCAGCTTAGGGGGACAGGGGACAGAAAAACTGTTTTTT. Looking up the rest from reference TRBV7-2 and TRBJ1-4 gives the full variable domain: GAGVSQSPSNKVTEKGKDVELRCDPISGHTALYWYRQSLGQGLEFLIYFQGNSAPDKSGLPSDRFSAERTGGSVSTLTIQRTQQEDSAVYLCASSLGGQGTEKLFFGSGTQLSVL.